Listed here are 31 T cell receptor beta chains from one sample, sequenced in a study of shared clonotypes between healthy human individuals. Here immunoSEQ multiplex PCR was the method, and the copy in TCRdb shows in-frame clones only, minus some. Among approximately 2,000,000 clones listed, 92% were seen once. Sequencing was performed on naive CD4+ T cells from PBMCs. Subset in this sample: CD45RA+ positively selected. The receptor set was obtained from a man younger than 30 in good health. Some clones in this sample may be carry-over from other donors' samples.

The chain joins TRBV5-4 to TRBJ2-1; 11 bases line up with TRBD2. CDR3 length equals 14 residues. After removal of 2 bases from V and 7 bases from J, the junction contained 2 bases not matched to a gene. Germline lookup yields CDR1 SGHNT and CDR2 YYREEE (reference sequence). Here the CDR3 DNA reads TGTGCCAGCAGCTTTACTAGCGGGAGAAATGAGCAGTTCTTC. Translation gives CASSFTSGRNEQFF.

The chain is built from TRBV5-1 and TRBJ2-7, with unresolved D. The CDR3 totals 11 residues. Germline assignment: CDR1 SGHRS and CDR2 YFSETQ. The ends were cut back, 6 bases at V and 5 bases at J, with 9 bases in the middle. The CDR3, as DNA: TGCGCCAGCAAGTCCCAGCACGAGCAGTACTTC. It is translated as CASKSQHEQYF.

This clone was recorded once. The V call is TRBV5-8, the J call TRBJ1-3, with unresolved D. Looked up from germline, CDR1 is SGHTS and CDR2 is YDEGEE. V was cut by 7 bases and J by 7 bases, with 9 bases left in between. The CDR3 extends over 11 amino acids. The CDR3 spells CASSQLNTIYF. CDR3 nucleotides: TGTGCCAGCTCCCAACTTAACACCATATATTTT. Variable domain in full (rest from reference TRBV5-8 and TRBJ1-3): EAGVTQSPTHLIKTRGQQATLRCSPISGHTSVYWYQQALGLGLQFLLWYDEGEERNRGNFPPRFSGRQFPNYSSELNVNALELEDSALYLCASSQLNTIYFGEGSWLTVV.

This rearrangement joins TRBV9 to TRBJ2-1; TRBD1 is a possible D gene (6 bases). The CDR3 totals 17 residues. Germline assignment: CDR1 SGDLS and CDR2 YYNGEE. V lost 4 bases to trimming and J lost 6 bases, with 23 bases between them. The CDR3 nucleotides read TGTGCCAGCAGCCCACGGTTGGGGACATCCTACAGCAATGAGCAGTTCTTC. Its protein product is CASSPRLGTSYSNEQFF. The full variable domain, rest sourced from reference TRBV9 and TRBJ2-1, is DSGVTQTPKHLITATGQRVTLRCSPRSGDLSVYWYQQSLDQGLQFLIQYYNGEERAKGNILERFSAQQFPDLHSELNLSSLELGDSALYFCASSPRLGTSYSNEQFFGPGTRLTVL.

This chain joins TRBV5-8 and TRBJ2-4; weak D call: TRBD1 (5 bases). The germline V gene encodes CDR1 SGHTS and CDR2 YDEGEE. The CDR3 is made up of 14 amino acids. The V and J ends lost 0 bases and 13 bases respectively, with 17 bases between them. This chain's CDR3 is CASSLVAGYQLQYF. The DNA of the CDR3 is TGTGCCAGCAGCTTGGTGGCAGGGTACCAATTACAGTACTTC. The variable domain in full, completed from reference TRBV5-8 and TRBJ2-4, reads EAGVTQSPTHLIKTRGQQATLRCSPISGHTSVYWYQQALGLGLQFLLWYDEGEERNRGNFPPRFSGRQFPNYSSELNVNALELEDSALYLCASSLVAGYQLQYFGAGTRLSVL.

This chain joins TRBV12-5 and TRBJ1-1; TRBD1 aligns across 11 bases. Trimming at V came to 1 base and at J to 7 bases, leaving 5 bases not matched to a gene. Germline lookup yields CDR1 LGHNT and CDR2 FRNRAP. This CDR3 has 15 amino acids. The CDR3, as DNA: TGTGCTAGTGGTTTGGGGGACAGGGGGAATAGTGAAGCTTTCTTT. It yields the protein CASGLGDRGNSEAFF.

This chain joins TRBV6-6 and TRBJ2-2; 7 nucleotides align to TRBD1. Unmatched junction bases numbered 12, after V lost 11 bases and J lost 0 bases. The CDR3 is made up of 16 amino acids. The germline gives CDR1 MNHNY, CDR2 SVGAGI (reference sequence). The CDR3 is CASKLETGTNTGELFF. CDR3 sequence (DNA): TGTGCCTCCAAGCTGGAGACAGGGACGAACACCGGGGAGCTGTTTTTT.

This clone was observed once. The chain's CDR3 is CASRERGASSYEQYF. The DNA for the CDR3 is TGTGCCAGCAGGGAAAGGGGAGCCTCCTCCTACGAGCAGTACTTC. This chain joins TRBV11-2 and TRBJ2-7; D tentatively reads TRBD1 or TRBD2 (5 bases each). Germline CDR1 and CDR2: SGHAT and FQNNGV. V shed 6 bases and J shed 0 bases, with 15 bases lying between them. The CDR3 is 15 residues long.

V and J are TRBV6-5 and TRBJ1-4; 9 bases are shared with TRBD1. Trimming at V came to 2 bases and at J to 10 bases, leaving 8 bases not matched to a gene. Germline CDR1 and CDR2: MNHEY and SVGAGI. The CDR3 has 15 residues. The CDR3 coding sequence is TGTGCCAGCAGTTACGCCTACAGGGGGCTCGGAAAACTGTTTTTT. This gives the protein CASSYAYRGLGKLFF.

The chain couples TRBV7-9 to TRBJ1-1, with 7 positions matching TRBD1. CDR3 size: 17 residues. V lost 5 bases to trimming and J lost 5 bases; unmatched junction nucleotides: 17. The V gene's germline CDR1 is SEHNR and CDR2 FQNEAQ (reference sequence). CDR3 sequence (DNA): TGTGCCAGCAGCCCCAATTTAAACCGACAGGGCTGGACTGAAGCTTTCTTT. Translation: CASSPNLNRQGWTEAFF.

In DNA, the CDR3 is TGTGCCAGCAGCTTCCGAGGAGGTTACCAAGAGACCCAGTACTTC. Its protein is CASSFRGGYQETQYF. J is TRBJ2-5 and V is TRBV7-3; tentatively, D is TRBD2 (5 bases). CDR1 is SGHTA, CDR2 FQGTGA, per germline. V lost 3 bases and J 0 bases, leaving 11 bases between the germline ends. The CDR3 sequence is 15 residues long.

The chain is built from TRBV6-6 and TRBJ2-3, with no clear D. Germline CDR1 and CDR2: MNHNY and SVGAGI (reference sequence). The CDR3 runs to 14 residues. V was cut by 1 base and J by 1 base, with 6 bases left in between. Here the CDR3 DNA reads TGTGCCAGCAGTTACTGGAACCGCACAGATACGCAGTATTTT. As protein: CASSYWNRTDTQYF.

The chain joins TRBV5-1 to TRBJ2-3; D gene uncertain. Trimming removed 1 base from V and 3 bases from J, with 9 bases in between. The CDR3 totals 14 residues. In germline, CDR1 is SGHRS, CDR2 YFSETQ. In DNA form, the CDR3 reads TGCGCCAGCAGCTTGAAAAGTACTACAGATACGCAGTATTTT. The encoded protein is CASSLKSTTDTQYF. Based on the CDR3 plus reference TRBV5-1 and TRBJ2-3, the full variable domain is KAGVTQTPRYLIKTRGQQVTLSCSPISGHRSVSWYQQTPGQGLQFLFEYFSETQRNKGNFPGRFSGRQFSNSRSEMNVSTLELGDSALYLCASSLKSTTDTQYFGPGTRLTVL.

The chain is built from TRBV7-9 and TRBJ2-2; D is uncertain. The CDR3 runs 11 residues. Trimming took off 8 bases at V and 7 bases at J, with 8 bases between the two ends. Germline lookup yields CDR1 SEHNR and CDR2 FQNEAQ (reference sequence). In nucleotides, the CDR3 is TGTGCCAGCCATCGGAGCGGGGAGCTGTTTTTT. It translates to CASHRSGELFF.

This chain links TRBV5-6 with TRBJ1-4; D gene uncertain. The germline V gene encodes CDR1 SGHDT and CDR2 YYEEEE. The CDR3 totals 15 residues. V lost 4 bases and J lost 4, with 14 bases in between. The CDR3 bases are TGTGCCAGCAGCGCCTCAGTTACGGGTAATGAAAAACTGTTTTTT. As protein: CASSASVTGNEKLFF.

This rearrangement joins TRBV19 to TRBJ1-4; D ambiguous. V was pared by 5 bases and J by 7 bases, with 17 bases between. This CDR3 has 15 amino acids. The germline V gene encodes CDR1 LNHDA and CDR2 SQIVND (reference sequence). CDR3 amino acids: CASSLGSRPLEKLFF. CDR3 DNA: TGTGCCAGTAGTCTTGGTTCACGGCCGCTTGAAAAACTGTTTTTT.

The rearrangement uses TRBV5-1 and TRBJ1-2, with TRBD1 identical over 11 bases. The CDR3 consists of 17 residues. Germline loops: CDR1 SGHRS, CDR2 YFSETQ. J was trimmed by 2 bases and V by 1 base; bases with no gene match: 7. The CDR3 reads CASSLRTGDRGNYGYTF. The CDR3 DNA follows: TGCGCCAGCAGCTTGCGGACCGGGGACAGGGGGAACTATGGCTACACCTTC.

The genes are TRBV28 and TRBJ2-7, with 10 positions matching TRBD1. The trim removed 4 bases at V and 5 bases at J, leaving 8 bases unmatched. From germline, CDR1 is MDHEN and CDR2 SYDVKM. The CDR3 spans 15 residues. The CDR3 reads CASSSYPTGGDEQYF. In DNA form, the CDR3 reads TGTGCCAGCAGTTCCTACCCGACAGGGGGCGACGAGCAGTACTTC.

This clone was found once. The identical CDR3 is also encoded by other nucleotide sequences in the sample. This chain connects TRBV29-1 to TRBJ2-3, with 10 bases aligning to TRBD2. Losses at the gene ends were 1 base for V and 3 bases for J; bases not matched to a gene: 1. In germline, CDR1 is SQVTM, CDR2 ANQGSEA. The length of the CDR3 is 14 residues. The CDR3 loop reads CSVEASGRTDTQYF. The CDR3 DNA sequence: TGCAGCGTTGAAGCTAGCGGGAGAACAGATACGCAGTATTTT.

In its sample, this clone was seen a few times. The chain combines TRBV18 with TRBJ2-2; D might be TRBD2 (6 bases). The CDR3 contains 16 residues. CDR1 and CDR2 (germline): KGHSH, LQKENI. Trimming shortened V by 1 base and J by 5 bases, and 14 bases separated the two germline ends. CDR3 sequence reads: CASSPQPGGRTGELFF. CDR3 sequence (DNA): TGTGCCAGCTCACCACAGCCTGGAGGGCGAACCGGGGAGCTGTTTTTT. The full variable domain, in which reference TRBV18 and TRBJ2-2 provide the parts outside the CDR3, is NAGVMQNPRHLVRRRGQEARLRCSPMKGHSHVYWYRQLPEEGLKFMVYLQKENIIDESGMPKERFSAEFPKEGPSILRIQQVVRGDSAAYFCASSPQPGGRTGELFFGEGSRLTVL.

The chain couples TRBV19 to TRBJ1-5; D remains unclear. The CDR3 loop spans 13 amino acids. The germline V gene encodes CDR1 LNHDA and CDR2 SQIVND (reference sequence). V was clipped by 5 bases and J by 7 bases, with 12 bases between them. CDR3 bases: TGTGCCAGTAGTCCTGAAGGATTCCAGCCCCAGCATTTT. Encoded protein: CASSPEGFQPQHF.

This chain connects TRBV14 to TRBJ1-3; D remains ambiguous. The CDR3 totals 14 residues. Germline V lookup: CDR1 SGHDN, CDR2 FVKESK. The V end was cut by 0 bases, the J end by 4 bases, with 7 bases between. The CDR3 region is CASSQDPRGNTIYF. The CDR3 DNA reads TGTGCCAGCAGCCAAGATCCGAGAGGAAACACCATATATTTT.

The CDR3 DNA follows: TGCGCCAGCAGTGTGGGCAGGTTAGTAAGTGATACGCAGTATTTT. Translated, it gives CASSVGRLVSDTQYF. The chain recombines TRBV10-1 with TRBJ2-3; no clear D gene. The CDR3 consists of 15 residues. V was trimmed by 4 bases and J by 6 bases, leaving 17 bases between them. CDR1 is WNHNN and CDR2 is SYGVQD in the germline V gene (reference sequence).

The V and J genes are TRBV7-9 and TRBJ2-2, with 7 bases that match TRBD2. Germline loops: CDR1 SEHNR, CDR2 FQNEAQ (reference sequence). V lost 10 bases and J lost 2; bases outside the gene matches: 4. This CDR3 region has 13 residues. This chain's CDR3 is CATGGSNTGELFF. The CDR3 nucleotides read TGTGCCACCGGGGGGTCCAACACCGGGGAGCTGTTTTTT.

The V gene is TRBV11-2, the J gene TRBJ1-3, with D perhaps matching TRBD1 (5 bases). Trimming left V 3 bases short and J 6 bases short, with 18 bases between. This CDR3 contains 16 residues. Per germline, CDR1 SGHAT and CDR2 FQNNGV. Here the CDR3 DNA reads TGTGCCAGCAGCTTTATTCCGACGGGGGGACCAAACACCATATATTTT. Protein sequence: CASSFIPTGGPNTIYF.

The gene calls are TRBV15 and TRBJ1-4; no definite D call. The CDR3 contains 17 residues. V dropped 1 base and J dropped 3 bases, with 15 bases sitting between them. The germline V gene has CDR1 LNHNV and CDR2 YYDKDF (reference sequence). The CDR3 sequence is CATSRGPPVAANEKLFF. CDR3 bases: TGTGCCACCAGCAGAGGGCCACCCGTTGCGGCTAATGAAAAACTGTTTTTT. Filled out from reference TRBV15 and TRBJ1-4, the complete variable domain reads DAMVIQNPRYQVTQFGKPVTLSCSQTLNHNVMYWYQQKSSQAPKLLFHYYDKDFNNEADTPDNFQSRRPNTSFCFLDIRSPGLGDTAMYLCATSRGPPVAANEKLFFGSGTQLSVL.

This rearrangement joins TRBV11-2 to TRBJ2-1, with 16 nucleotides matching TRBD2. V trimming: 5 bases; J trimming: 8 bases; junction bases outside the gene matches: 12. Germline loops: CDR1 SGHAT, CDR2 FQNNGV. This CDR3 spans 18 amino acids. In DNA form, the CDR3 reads TGTGCCAGCAGCAAACTGGGACTAGCGGGAGGGCCGGGGTATGAGCAGTTCTTC. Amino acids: CASSKLGLAGGPGYEQFF.

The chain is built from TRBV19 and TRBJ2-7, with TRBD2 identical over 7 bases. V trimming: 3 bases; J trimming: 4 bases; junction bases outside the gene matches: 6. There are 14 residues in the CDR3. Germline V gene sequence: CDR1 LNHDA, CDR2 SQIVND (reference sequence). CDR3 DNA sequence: TGTGCCAGTAGTATTCTCGGGGGAGGGTACGAGCAGTACTTC. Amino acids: CASSILGGGYEQYF. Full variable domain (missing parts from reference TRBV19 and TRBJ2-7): DGGITQSPKYLFRKEGQNVTLSCEQNLNHDAMYWYRQDPGQGLRLIYYSQIVNDFQKGDIAEGYSVSREKKESFPLTVTSAQKNPTAFYLCASSILGGGYEQYFGPGTRLTVT.

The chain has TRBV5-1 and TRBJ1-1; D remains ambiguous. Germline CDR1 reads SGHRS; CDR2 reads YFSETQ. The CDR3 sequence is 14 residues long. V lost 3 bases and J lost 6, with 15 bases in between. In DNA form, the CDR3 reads TGCGCCAGCAGCTCTTTGACGGTGATCTCTGAAGCTTTCTTT. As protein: CASSSLTVISEAFF.

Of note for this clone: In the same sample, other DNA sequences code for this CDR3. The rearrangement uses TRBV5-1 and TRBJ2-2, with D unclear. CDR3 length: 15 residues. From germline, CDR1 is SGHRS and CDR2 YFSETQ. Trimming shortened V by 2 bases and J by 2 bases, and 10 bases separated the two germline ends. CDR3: CASSFGPPNTGELFF. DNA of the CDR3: TGCGCCAGCAGCTTCGGCCCACCAAACACCGGGGAGCTGTTTTTT.

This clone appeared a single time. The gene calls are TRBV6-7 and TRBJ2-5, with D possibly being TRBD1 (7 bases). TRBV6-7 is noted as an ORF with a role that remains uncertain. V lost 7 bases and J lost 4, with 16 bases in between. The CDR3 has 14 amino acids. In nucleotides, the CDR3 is TGTGCCAGCACCTTACCCCAGGGGGGAGAGACCCAGTACTTC. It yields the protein CASTLPQGGETQYF.